Below are 5 T cell receptor beta chains sequenced from a single sample in a study of blood T cell repertoires in COVID-19. The table came from immunoSEQ multiplex PCR; TCRdb's copy has only in-frame clones and leaves some out. In the table there are more than 150,000 clones, 80% to 90% of which are singletons. Source material: peripheral blood. These receptors were collected from a woman older than 75 with COVID-19, enrolled during active disease.

The chain is built from TRBV11-3 and TRBJ2-3, with 9 bases identical to TRBD2. The junction had 7 bases not matched to a gene; V was cut back by 5 bases and J by 4 bases. This CDR3 spans 15 amino acids. Looked up from germline, CDR1 is SGHNT and CDR2 is YENEEA. CDR3 sequence (DNA): TGTGCCAGCAGCCAACTAGCGGGCCCGTCAGATACGCAGTATTTT. It translates to CASSQLAGPSDTQYF.

The chain uses TRBV7-6 and TRBJ2-1; 7 bases map to TRBD1. CDR3 length: 16 amino acids. CDR1 SGHVS and CDR2 FNYEAQ come from the germline V gene. V gave up 4 bases and J gave up 2 bases; unmatched junction bases: 8. CDR3 loop: CASSSVDRSPYNEQFF. CDR3 DNA: TGTGCCAGCAGCTCGGTGGACAGGTCCCCCTACAATGAGCAGTTCTTC.

The chain is built from TRBV29-1 and TRBJ2-1; D is unclear. CDR3 length equals 13 residues. V lost 3 bases and J 4 bases, leaving 10 bases between the germline ends. Looked up from germline, CDR1 is SQVTM and CDR2 is ANQGSEA. The CDR3 DNA is TGCAGCGTTGATGGTGGCGGTTACAATGAGCAGTTCTTC. Translating gives CSVDGGGYNEQFF.

J is TRBJ1-2 and V is TRBV27; D is possibly TRBD1 (6 bases). Trimming cost V 1 base and J 8 bases, with 17 bases left between them. CDR3 size: 15 residues. Per the germline V gene, CDR1 is MNHEY and CDR2 is SMNVEV (reference sequence). CDR3 bases: TGTGCCAGCAGTTTATTTCGGGGGGCGCCGGGAGGCTACACCTTC. This translates into CASSLFRGAPGGYTF.

This clone was seen a few times. This chain connects TRBV3-1 (or the pseudogene TRBV3-2) to TRBJ1-6; no firm D call. This CDR3 comprises 15 residues. Germline CDR1 LGHDT, CDR2 YNNKEL (reference sequence). Between the trimmed V and J ends, which lost 6 bases and 3 bases, there was a span of 12 bases. DNA of the CDR3: TGTGCCAGCAGTATGACGGGGTTCTATAATTCACCCCTCCACTTT. It translates to CASSMTGFYNSPLHF.